A single sample gave rise to the 29 T cell receptor beta chains below, sequenced in a study of T cells after yellow fever vaccination. One entry per CDR3 protein results from TCRdb running MiXCR on the 5' RACE reads. In the table there are 100,000 to 150,000 distinct CDR3 sequences, about 8.4% of which are singletons. Sequenced material: CD8+ T cells sorted from PBMCs, taken on the day of the yellow fever booster vaccination. Every receptor here comes from a man between 18 and 29 years old who received the YFV17D yellow fever vaccine.

V gene TRBV4-3 combines with J gene TRBJ1-2; 8 bases fit TRBD1. The CDR3 extends over 15 amino acids. The germline gives CDR1 LGHNA, CDR2 YSLEER. The ends lost 4 bases at V and 4 bases at J; junction bases unmatched: 8. Written as DNA, the CDR3 is TGCGCCAGCAGCCCTGGGACAGGAAATCCCTATGGCTACACCTTC. This codes for CASSPGTGNPYGYTF.

This clonotype was picked up a small number of times. This rearrangement joins TRBV10-1 to TRBJ2-5; 10 nucleotides line up with TRBD2. Germline CDR1 WNHNN, CDR2 SYGVQD (reference sequence). V was clipped by 3 bases and J by 2 bases; unmatched bases: 6. The CDR3 runs to 16 residues. The CDR3 loop is CASSEAGGPGQETQYF. CDR3 sequence (DNA): TGCGCCAGCAGTGAAGCGGGGGGGCCCGGGCAAGAGACCCAGTACTTC.

The V and J genes are TRBV15 and TRBJ2-2; D gene ambiguous. Germline loops: CDR1 LNHNV, CDR2 YYDKDF (reference sequence). The CDR3 runs to 13 residues. The V end lost 3 bases, the J end lost 2 bases, and 4 bases lay between the germline ends. CDR3 nucleotide sequence: TGTGCCACCAGCAGTGTAAACACCGGGGAGCTGTTTTTT. This codes for CATSSVNTGELFF.

This clonotype has a count of ten or more. V usage is TRBV4-3 and J usage is TRBJ2-3; no reliable D call. Germline V gene sequence: CDR1 LGHNA, CDR2 YSLEER. The CDR3 is 12 amino acids. V lost 0 bases and J lost 6, with 4 bases in between. In DNA form, the CDR3 reads TGCGCCAGCAGCCAAGATCTTGATACGCAGTATTTT. Amino acids: CASSQDLDTQYF.

This clonotype was detected only a few times. CDR3 nucleotide sequence: TGTGCCAGCAGCCAAGATCGGCAACTGTTGAACACTGAAGCTTTCTTT. It translates to CASSQDRQLLNTEAFF. J is TRBJ1-1 and V is TRBV3-1; D is uncertain. Between the trimmed V and J ends, which lost 0 bases and 0 bases, there was a span of 11 bases. The length of the CDR3 is 16 residues. CDR1 and CDR2 (germline): LGHDT, YNNKEL (reference sequence).

This clonotype was counted between two and nine times. The chain carries TRBV11-3 and TRBJ1-2; D ambiguous. CDR3 length: 12 amino acids. Trimming took off 3 bases at V and 3 bases at J, with 5 bases between the two ends. The germline CDR1 and CDR2 sequences are SGHNT and YENEEA. CDR3 in amino acids: CASSFGDYGYTF. The CDR3 coding sequence is TGTGCCAGCAGCTTTGGAGACTATGGCTACACCTTC.

This clonotype was detected only a few times. This chain connects TRBV6-5 to TRBJ2-3; possible D gene TRBD2, 7 bases. The CDR3 covers 14 residues. Between the trimmed V and J ends, which lost 6 bases and 4 bases, there was a span of 14 bases. Germline assignment: CDR1 MNHEY and CDR2 SVGAGI. The CDR3 bases are TGTGCCAGCAGGCGAGGGGGGGGATCAGATACGCAGTATTTT. Amino acid sequence: CASRRGGGSDTQYF.

Only one count was recorded for this clonotype. V usage is TRBV29-1 and J usage is TRBJ2-7; tentatively, D is TRBD1 or TRBD2 (6 bases each). Trimming removed 3 bases at V and 0 bases at J, with 12 bases between. CDR1 and CDR2 (germline): SQVTM, ANQGSEA. This CDR3 is 14 amino acids long. The CDR3 is CSVEGGQSSYEQYF. DNA of the CDR3: TGCAGCGTTGAGGGGGGCCAGAGCTCCTACGAGCAGTACTTC.

This clonotype was observed a handful of times. The rearrangement joins TRBV4-1 to TRBJ2-3, with D unclear. V lost 3 bases, J lost 4 bases, and 17 bases lay in between. The length of the CDR3 is 16 residues. The germline V gene has CDR1 MGHRA and CDR2 YSYEKL. In nucleotides, the CDR3 is TGCGCCAGCAGCCAGTCTTTACACGGCAGTTCAGATACGCAGTATTTT. Protein sequence: CASSQSLHGSSDTQYF.

The chain employs TRBV7-3 and TRBJ2-1; TRBD2 matches 15 bases. V lost 3 bases to trimming and J lost 8 bases; unmatched junction nucleotides: 11. The CDR3 loop spans 18 amino acids. From germline, CDR1 is SGHTA and CDR2 FQGTGA. CDR3 DNA sequence: TGTGCCAGCAGCTTGTCCTCGGGACTAGCGGGGGGTTTGGATGAGCAGTTCTTC. As protein: CASSLSSGLAGGLDEQFF.

The rearrangement uses TRBV4-2 and TRBJ2-1; either TRBD1 or TRBD2 may supply D (5 bases each). CDR1 is LGHNA, CDR2 YNFKEQ, per germline. Trimming stripped 4 bases from V and 5 bases from J, with 15 bases between. The CDR3 has 15 residues. For the CDR3, the DNA is TGTGCCAGCAGCCTCGACGGGGACGGCAACAATGAGCAGTTCTTC. Amino acid sequence: CASSLDGDGNNEQFF.

This clonotype was counted only a few times. V is TRBV6-2 or TRBV6-3 and J is TRBJ1-1, with D unclear. Germline CDR1 MNHEY, CDR2 SVGEGT. The CDR3 totals 10 residues. The V end lost 5 bases, the J end lost 11 bases, and 9 bases lay between the germline ends. CDR3: CASSTNPAFF. Here the CDR3 DNA reads TGTGCCAGCAGTACAAACCCCGCTTTCTTT.

This clonotype was observed at least ten times. V and J are TRBV12-3 or TRBV12-4 and TRBJ2-2; 13 bases agree with TRBD2. With 3 bases clipped from V and 7 bases from J, the junction kept 17 bases outside the gene matches. This CDR3 contains 20 residues. CDR3 sequence (DNA): TGTGCCAGCAGTTTCCCCGCGGGATCGGGACTAGCGGGGAGAATCGGGGAGCTGTTTTTT. Amino acid sequence: CASSFPAGSGLAGRIGELFF.

This clonotype was observed a few times. J is TRBJ2-6 and V is TRBV15; no reliable D call. CDR3 length equals 13 residues. The germline V and J ends were trimmed by 6 bases and 3 bases, with 6 bases remaining between them. Germline CDR1 reads LNHNV; CDR2 reads YYDKDF (reference sequence). CDR3 amino acids: CATSHSGANVLTF. CDR3 bases: TGTGCCACCAGTCATAGTGGGGCCAACGTCCTGACTTTC.

This clonotype has just a few counts. The genes are TRBV9 and TRBJ2-1; D is uncertain. Trimming removed 0 bases at V and 2 bases at J, with 3 bases between. Germline CDR1 and CDR2: SGDLS and YYNGEE. The CDR3 spans 13 residues. The CDR3 loop is CASSVAAYNEQFF. CDR3 sequence (DNA): TGTGCCAGCAGCGTAGCAGCCTACAATGAGCAGTTCTTC.

The rearrangement links TRBV3-1 to TRBJ1-2; the D is unclear. In germline, CDR1 is LGHDT, CDR2 YNNKEL (reference sequence). This CDR3 has 14 residues. Trimming shortened V by 0 bases and J by 8 bases, and 13 bases separated the two germline ends. CDR3 sequence (DNA): TGTGCCAGCAGCCAAGAATTACGGGGTGGAGGCTACACCTTC. Its translation: CASSQELRGGGYTF.

This clonotype was counted only a few times. The gene calls are TRBV4-1 and TRBJ1-1, with D possibly TRBD1 on 6 matching bases. The CDR3 totals 14 residues. Germline values: CDR1 MGHRA, CDR2 YSYEKL. V lost 4 bases and J 4 bases, leaving 13 bases between the germline ends. The DNA of the CDR3 is TGCGCCAGCAGCCCGCCCTGGACAGTCACTGAAGCTTTCTTT. Translating gives CASSPPWTVTEAFF.

This clonotype was counted only a few times. CDR3 residues: CASSLAEGRLAGVGELFF. DNA of the CDR3: TGCGCCAGCAGCTTGGCCGAAGGAAGACTAGCGGGGGTCGGGGAGCTGTTTTTT. J is TRBJ2-2 and V is TRBV5-1, with TRBD2 identical over 12 bases. The V gene end was trimmed by 0 bases and the J gene end by 7 bases; junction bases not matched to a gene: 10. This CDR3 spans 18 amino acids. Germline-derived CDR1 and CDR2 are SGHRS and YFSETQ.

This clonotype came up many times. The rearrangement joins TRBV12-3 or TRBV12-4 to TRBJ1-5, with TRBD1 as a possible D gene (5 bases). V was cut by 8 bases and J by 3 bases, with 14 bases left in between. This CDR3 spans 14 amino acids. CDR3 nucleotide sequence: TGTGCCAGCGGAGGCGCAGGGCTCAATCAGCCCCAGCATTTT. This gives the protein CASGGAGLNQPQHF.

This clonotype was seen repeatedly, ten times or more. V usage is TRBV11-2 and J usage is TRBJ2-1, with TRBD2 as a possible D gene (5 bases). The V gene lost 5 bases and the J gene lost 9 bases, with 17 bases spanning the gap. Germline assignment: CDR1 SGHAT and CDR2 FQNNGV. This CDR3 contains 14 residues. CDR3 sequence: CASSGMDSSPEQFF. The CDR3 nucleotides are TGTGCCAGCAGCGGGATGGACTCCTCTCCTGAGCAGTTCTTC.

This clonotype showed up just a few times. V usage is TRBV29-1 and J usage is TRBJ2-1, with a possible D match to TRBD1 (7 bases). The length of the CDR3 is 14 residues. In germline, CDR1 is SQVTM, CDR2 ANQGSEA. Trimming pared 5 bases from V and 6 bases from J, leaving 17 bases between. The CDR3 protein is CSVPGRGQINEQFF. DNA of the CDR3: TGCAGCGTTCCGGGGCGGGGACAGATCAATGAGCAGTTCTTC.

In DNA, the CDR3 is TGTGCCAGCAGCTTAGTTCGCGGGGTCACGGGGACCGGGGAGCTGTTTTTT. Amino acid sequence: CASSLVRGVTGTGELFF. The rearrangement links TRBV7-6 to TRBJ2-2; D possibly corresponds to TRBD2 (6 bases). Trimming took off 1 base at V and 5 bases at J, with 17 bases between the two ends. In germline, CDR1 is SGHVS, CDR2 FNYEAQ. The CDR3 consists of 17 residues.

This rearrangement joins TRBV6-5 to TRBJ2-1; no definite D call. From germline, CDR1 is MNHEY and CDR2 SVGAGI. This CDR3 is 15 amino acids long. Trimming took 7 bases from V and 8 from J, leaving 21 bases between them. The CDR3 here is CASTSVAEEGYEQFF. The CDR3 nucleotides read TGTGCCAGCACCTCGGTGGCAGAGGAAGGCTATGAGCAGTTCTTC.

This rearrangement joins TRBV5-8 to TRBJ2-2; TRBD1 matches 7 bases. Looked up from germline, CDR1 is SGHTS and CDR2 is YDEGEE. The CDR3 extends over 17 amino acids. Trimming removed 5 bases from V and 3 bases from J; junction bases left unmatched: 13. The DNA of the CDR3 is TGTGCCAGCAGTCGGATAGAAGACAGGGTGGACACCGGGGAGCTGTTTTTT. The encoded protein is CASSRIEDRVDTGELFF.

This clonotype was seen only a few times. This rearrangement joins TRBV6-1 to TRBJ2-7; D uncertain. The germline V gene encodes CDR1 MNHNS and CDR2 SASEGT. Deletions cut 2 bases from V and 3 bases from J, with 2 bases between. This CDR3 spans 11 amino acids. This chain's CDR3 is CASSEFYEQYF. CDR3 DNA sequence: TGTGCCAGCAGTGAATTCTACGAGCAGTACTTC.

The V and J genes are TRBV7-9 and TRBJ1-4; no clear D gene. CDR1 is SEHNR, CDR2 FQNEAQ, per germline (reference sequence). Trimming pared 0 bases from V and 3 bases from J, leaving 8 bases between. This CDR3 spans 15 amino acids. The CDR3: CASSLAGRPNEKLFF. For the CDR3, the DNA is TGTGCCAGCAGCTTAGCCGGCAGGCCTAATGAAAAACTGTTTTTT.

The CDR3 bases are TGTGCCAGCAGTTGGGGGAGGGGACCCTACGAGCAGTACTTC. It specifies CASSWGRGPYEQYF. This chain uses TRBV25-1 with TRBJ2-7; TRBD2 agrees at 7 bases. Germline assignment: CDR1 MGHDK and CDR2 SYGVNS. The CDR3 length is 14 residues. The V gene end was trimmed by 5 bases and the J gene end by 2 bases; junction bases not matched to a gene: 6.

The gene calls are TRBV6-2 or TRBV6-3 and TRBJ2-2; 10 bases match TRBD1. Germline-derived CDR1 and CDR2 are MNHEY and SVGEGT. The CDR3 extends over 18 amino acids. V lost 5 bases, J lost 3 bases, and 12 bases stayed unmatched. CDR3 protein: CASSLTLGQGSYTGELFF. Here the CDR3 DNA reads TGTGCCAGCAGTCTTACGTTGGGACAGGGGTCCTACACCGGGGAGCTGTTTTTT.

This chain joins TRBV10-2 and TRBJ1-4; no firm D call. This CDR3 has 14 amino acids. Germline CDR1 and CDR2: WSHSY and SAAADI. V was cut by 2 bases and J by 8 bases, with 12 bases left in between. In DNA form, the CDR3 reads TGCGCCAGCAGTGAGAAGGCCCCTCGGGAAAAACTGTTTTTT. This sequence encodes CASSEKAPREKLFF.